The 8 T cell receptor beta chains given below trace back to one sample, sequenced in a study of blood T cell repertoires in COVID-19 (dated by TCRdb to about 2020). Receptor amplification or capture employed the immunoSEQ multiplex PCR assay. Sourced from immuneACCESS, this table was stored by TCRdb with only in-frame sequences that have V and J called. A share of the clones is absent; for the studies checked, an unresolved V gene accounts for under half, and the remainder has no known explanation. The sample contains 200,000 to 300,000 clones, around nine tenths of them found a single time. The ten top clones hold around 5% of the sample. Sequences were obtained from peripheral blood. These receptors all stem from a woman in her fifties or sixties with COVID-19, enrolled during active disease.

V and J are TRBV6-5 and TRBJ1-2; tentatively, D is TRBD1 (6 bases). The V end was cut by 5 bases, the J end by 6 bases, with 16 bases between. CDR1 is MNHEY, CDR2 SVGAGI, per germline. The CDR3 contains 14 residues. CDR3 residues: CASSPRAGADGYTF. The CDR3, as DNA: TGTGCCAGCAGTCCGCGGGCGGGGGCTGATGGCTACACCTTC.

This chain links TRBV28 with TRBJ1-1; 7 nucleotides agree with TRBD1. Germline V CDR1 and CDR2: MDHEN, SYDVKM. This CDR3 region has 14 residues. V lost 7 bases, J lost 2 bases, and 7 bases stayed unmatched. The chain's CDR3 is CASKVGTANTEAFF. The CDR3 region has the DNA TGTGCCAGCAAGGTCGGGACAGCTAACACTGAAGCTTTCTTT.

This chain links TRBV9 with TRBJ1-1, with D unresolved. The CDR3 covers 15 residues. Trimming left V 0 bases short and J 1 base short, with 10 bases between. Looked up from germline, CDR1 is SGDLS and CDR2 is YYNGEE. The CDR3 bases are TGTGCCAGCAGCGTAGTTGGAACAGCGAACACTGAAGCTTTCTTT. Its protein product is CASSVVGTANTEAFF.

This clone was seen a single time. The chain joins TRBV11-3 to TRBJ2-1; TRBD2 matches 8 bases. This CDR3 comprises 16 residues. From germline, CDR1 is SGHNT and CDR2 YENEEA. The ends lost 8 bases at V and 10 bases at J; junction bases unmatched: 19. The chain's CDR3 is CASRPGGITGFGEQFF. In DNA form, the CDR3 reads TGTGCCAGCCGCCCGGGGGGGATTACGGGGTTCGGGGAGCAGTTCTTC.

The V gene is TRBV19, the J gene TRBJ1-2; the D gene is possibly TRBD1 (5 bases). Germline CDR1 is LNHDA and CDR2 is SQIVND (reference sequence). CDR3 length equals 14 residues. Trimming removed 4 bases from V and 0 bases from J, with 9 bases in between. CDR3 region: CASSTTGANYGYTF. In DNA, the CDR3 is TGTGCCAGTAGTACAACAGGAGCTAACTATGGCTACACCTTC. The full variable domain, its missing parts supplied by reference TRBV19 and TRBJ1-2, is DGGITQSPKYLFRKEGQNVTLSCEQNLNHDAMYWYRQDPGQGLRLIYYSQIVNDFQKGDIAEGYSVSREKKESFPLTVTSAQKNPTAFYLCASSTTGANYGYTFGSGTRLTVV.

The chain couples TRBV9 to TRBJ1-1, with D hard to call. This CDR3 has 14 amino acids. The V gene lost 4 bases and the J gene lost 1 base, with 11 bases spanning the gap. Germline assignment: CDR1 SGDLS and CDR2 YYNGEE. The CDR3 bases are TGTGCCAGCAGCCAAAGAGCGGCGAACACTGAAGCTTTCTTT. Amino acid sequence: CASSQRAANTEAFF.

The chain links TRBV5-4 to TRBJ2-3; 7 nucleotides agree with TRBD2. The V gene end was trimmed by 1 base and the J gene end by 1 base; junction bases not matched to a gene: 0. Germline CDR1 SGHNT, CDR2 YYREEE (reference sequence). The CDR3 consists of 14 residues. DNA of the CDR3: TGTGCCAGCAGCTTGCGGGGGGGCACAGATACGCAGTATTTT. Protein product: CASSLRGGTDTQYF.

The V and J genes are TRBV11-2 and TRBJ2-7, with 12 nucleotides matching TRBD2. The V gene's germline CDR1 is SGHAT and CDR2 FQNNGV. The V and J ends lost 5 bases and 0 bases, in that order; junction bases with no gene match: 2. There are 15 residues in the CDR3. CDR3 nucleotide sequence: TGTGCCAGCAGCCCGACTAGCGGGAGCTCCTACGAGCAGTACTTC. This gives the protein CASSPTSGSSYEQYF.